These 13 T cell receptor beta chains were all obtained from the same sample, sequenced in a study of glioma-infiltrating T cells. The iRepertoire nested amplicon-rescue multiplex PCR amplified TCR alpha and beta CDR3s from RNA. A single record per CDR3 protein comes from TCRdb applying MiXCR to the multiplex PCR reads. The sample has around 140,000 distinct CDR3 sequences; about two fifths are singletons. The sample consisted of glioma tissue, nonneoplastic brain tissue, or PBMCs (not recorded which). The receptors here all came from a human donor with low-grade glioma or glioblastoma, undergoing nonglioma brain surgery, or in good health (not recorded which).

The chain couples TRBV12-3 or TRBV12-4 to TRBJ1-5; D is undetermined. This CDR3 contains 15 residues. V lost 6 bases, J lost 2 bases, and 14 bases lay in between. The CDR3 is CASSMEGSGNQPQHF. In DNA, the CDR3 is TGTGCCAGCAGCATGGAGGGTTCGGGCAATCAGCCCCAGCATTTT.

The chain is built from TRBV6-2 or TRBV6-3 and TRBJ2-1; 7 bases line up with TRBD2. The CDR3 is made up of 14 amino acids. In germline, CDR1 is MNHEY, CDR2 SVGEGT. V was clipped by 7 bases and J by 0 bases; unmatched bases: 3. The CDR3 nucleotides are TGTGCCAGCACCGGGGACTACTCCTACAATGAGCAGTTCTTC. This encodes CASTGDYSYNEQFF.

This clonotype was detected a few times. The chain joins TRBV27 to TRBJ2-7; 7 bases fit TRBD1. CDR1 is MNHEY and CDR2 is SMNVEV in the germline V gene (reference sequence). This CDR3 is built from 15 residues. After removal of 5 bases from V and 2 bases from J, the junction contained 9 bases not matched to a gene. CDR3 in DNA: TGTGCCAGCAGTAGGAATAGGGACAGCACCTACGAGCAGTACTTC. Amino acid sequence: CASSRNRDSTYEQYF.

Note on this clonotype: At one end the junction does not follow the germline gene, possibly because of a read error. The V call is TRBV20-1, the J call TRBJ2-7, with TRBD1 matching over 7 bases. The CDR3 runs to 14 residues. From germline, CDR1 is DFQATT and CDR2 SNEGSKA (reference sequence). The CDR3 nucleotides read TGCAGTTCTAGGTACGGGACAGCCTCCTACGAGCAGTACTTC. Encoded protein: CSSRYGTASYEQYF.

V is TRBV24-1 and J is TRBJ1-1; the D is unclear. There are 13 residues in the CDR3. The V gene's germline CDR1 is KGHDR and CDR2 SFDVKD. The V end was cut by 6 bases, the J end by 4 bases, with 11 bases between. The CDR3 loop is CATSRAGSTEAFF. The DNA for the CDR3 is TGTGCCACCAGTCGGGCAGGCTCCACTGAAGCTTTCTTT.

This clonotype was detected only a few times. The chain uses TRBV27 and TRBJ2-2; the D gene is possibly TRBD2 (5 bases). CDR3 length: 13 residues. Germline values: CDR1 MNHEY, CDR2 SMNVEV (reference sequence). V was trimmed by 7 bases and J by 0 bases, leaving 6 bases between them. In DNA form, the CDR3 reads TGTGCCAGCACCGGGACGAACACCGGGGAGCTGTTTTTT. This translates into CASTGTNTGELFF.

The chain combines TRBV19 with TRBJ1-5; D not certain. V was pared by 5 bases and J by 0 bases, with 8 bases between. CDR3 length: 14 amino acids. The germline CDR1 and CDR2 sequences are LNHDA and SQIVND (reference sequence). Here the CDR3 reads CASSLANSNQPQHF. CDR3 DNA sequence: TGTGCCAGTAGTTTAGCAAATAGCAATCAGCCCCAGCATTTT.

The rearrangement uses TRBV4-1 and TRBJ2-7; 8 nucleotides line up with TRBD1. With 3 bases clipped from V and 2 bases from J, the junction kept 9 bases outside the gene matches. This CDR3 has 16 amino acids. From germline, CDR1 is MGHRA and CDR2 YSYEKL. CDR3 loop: CASSHGTGRNTYEQYF. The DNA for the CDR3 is TGCGCCAGCAGCCATGGGACAGGCCGTAACACCTACGAGCAGTACTTC.

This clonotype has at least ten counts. CDR3 DNA sequence: TGTGCCAGCACCAGGGACGGCACAGATACGCAGTATTTT. Protein: CASTRDGTDTQYF. The chain recombines TRBV6-1 with TRBJ2-3, with D perhaps given as TRBD1 or TRBD2 (5 bases each). The V gene lost 7 bases and the J gene lost 1 base, with 9 bases spanning the gap. CDR3 length: 13 residues. In germline, CDR1 is MNHNS, CDR2 SASEGT.

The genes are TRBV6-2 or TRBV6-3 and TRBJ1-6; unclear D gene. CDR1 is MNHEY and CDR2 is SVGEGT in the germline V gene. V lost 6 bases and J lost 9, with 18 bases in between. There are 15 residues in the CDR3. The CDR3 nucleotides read TGTGCCAGCAGCCTTGACGAGAGCATAGGTTCACCCCTCCACTTT. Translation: CASSLDESIGSPLHF.

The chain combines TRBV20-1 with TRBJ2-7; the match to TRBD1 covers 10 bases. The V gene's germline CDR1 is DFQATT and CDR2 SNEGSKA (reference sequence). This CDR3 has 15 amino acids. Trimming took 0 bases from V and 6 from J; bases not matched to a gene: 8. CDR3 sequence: CSAREPGTGVVEQYF. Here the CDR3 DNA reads TGCAGTGCTAGAGAGCCCGGGACAGGGGTTGTCGAGCAGTACTTC.

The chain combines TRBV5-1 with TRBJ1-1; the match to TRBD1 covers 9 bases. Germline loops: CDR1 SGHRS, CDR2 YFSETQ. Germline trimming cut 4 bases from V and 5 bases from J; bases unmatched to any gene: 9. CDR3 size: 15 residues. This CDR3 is CASSLQQGAGTEAFF. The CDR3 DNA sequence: TGCGCCAGCAGCCTCCAACAGGGGGCGGGAACTGAAGCTTTCTTT.

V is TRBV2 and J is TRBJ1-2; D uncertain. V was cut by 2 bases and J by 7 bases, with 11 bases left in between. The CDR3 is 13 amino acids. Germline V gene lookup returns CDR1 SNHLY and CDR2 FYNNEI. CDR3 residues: CASSEPIRAGYTF. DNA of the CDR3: TGTGCCAGCAGTGAACCGATCCGTGCTGGCTACACCTTC.